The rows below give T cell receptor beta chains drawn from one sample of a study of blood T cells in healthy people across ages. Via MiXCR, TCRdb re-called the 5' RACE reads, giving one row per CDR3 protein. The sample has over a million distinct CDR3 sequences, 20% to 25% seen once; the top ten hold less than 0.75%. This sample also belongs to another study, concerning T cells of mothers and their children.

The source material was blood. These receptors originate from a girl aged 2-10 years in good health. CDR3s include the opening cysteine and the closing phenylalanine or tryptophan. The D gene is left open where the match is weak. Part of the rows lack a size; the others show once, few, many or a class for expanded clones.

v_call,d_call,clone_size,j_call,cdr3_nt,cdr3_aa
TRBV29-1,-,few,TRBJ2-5,TGCAGCGCCACGAGGCTGCGGTCGCAAGAGACCCAGTACTTC,CSATRLRSQETQYF
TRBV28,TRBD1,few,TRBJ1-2,TGTGCCAGCAGCCCCCGACAGGGGAGGGACACCTTC,CASSPRQGRDTF
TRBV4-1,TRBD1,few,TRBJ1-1,TGCGCCAGCAGCCAACTGGGACAGATCCCTGAAGCTTTCTTT,CASSQLGQIPEAFF
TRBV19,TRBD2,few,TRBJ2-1,TGTGCCAGTTCCCTAGCGGGGGGATACAATGAGCAGCTCTTC,CASSLAGGYNEQLF
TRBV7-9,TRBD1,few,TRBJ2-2,TGTGCCAGCAGCTTGGGACAGGGGGCATCCGGGGAGCTGTTTTTT,CASSLGQGASGELFF
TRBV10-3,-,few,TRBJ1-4,TGTGCCATCAGTGAGTCGGACAGAAAGAATGAAAAACTGTTTTTT,CAISESDRKNEKLFF
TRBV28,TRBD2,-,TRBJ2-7,TGTGCCAGCTGCATGAGGGGCGGGGGTCAGCAGTACTTC,CASCMRGGGQQYF
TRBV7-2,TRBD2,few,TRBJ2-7,TGTGCCAGCAGACGCGGGGGGGCAGTCCACGAGCAGTACTTC,CASRRGGAVHEQYF
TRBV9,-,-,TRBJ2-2,TGTGCCAGCAGAGGGGTCGCCGGGGAGCTGTTTTTT,CASRGVAGELFF
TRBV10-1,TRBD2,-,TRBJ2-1,TGCGCCAGCAGTGACGGGCTAGCGGGGGAGATCTACAATGAGCAGTTCTTC,CASSDGLAGEIYNEQFF